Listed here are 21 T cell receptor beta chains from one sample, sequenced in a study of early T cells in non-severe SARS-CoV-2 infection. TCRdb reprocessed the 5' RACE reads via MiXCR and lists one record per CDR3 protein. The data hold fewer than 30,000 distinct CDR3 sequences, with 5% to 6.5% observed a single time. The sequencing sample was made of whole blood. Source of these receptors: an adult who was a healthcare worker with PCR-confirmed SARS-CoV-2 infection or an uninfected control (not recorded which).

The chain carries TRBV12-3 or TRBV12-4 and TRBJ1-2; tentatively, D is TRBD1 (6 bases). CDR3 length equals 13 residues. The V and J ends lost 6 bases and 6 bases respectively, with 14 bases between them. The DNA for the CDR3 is TGTGCCAGCAGCCCCCCAGGGGCTAATGGCTACACCTTC. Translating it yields CASSPPGANGYTF.

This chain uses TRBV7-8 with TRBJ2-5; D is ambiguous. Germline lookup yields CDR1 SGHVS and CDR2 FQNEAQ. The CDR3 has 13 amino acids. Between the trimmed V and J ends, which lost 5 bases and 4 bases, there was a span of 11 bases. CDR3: CASSLRHAETQYF. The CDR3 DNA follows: TGTGCCAGCAGCCTAAGGCACGCAGAGACCCAGTACTTC. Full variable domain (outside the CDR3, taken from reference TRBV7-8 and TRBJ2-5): GAGVSQSPRYKVAKRGQDVALRCDPISGHVSLFWYQQALGQGPEFLTYFQNEAQLDKSGLPSDRFFAERPEGSVSTLKIQRTQQEDSAVYLCASSLRHAETQYFGPGTRLLVL.

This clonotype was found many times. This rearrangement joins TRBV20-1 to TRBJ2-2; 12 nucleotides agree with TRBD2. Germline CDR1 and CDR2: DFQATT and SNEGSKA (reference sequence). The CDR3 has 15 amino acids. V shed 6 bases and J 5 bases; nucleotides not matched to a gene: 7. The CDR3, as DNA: TGCAGTGCCAGACTAGCGGGAGTCGGGACCGGGGAGCTGTTTTTT. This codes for CSARLAGVGTGELFF.

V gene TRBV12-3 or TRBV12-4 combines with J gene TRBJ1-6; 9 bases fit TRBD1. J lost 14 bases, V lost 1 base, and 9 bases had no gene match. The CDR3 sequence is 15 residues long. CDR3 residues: CASSLGTGAQGTLHF. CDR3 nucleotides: TGTGCCAGCAGTTTAGGGACAGGGGCTCAAGGGACCCTCCACTTT.

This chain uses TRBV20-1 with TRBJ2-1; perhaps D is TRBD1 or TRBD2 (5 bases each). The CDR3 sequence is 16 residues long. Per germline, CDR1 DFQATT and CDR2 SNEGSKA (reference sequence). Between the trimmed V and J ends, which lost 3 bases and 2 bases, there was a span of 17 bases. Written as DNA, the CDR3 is TGCAGTGCTAGGGGGCCAGCGGACGGGACCTACAATGAGCAGTTCTTC. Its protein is CSARGPADGTYNEQFF.

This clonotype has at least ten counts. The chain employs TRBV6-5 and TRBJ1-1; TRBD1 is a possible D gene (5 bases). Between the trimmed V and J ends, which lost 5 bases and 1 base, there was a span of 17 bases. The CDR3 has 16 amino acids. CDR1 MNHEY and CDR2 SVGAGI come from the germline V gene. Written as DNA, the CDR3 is TGTGCCAGCAGTCCCGGGACCGGGACCGGGAACACTGAAGCTTTCTTT. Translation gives CASSPGTGTGNTEAFF.

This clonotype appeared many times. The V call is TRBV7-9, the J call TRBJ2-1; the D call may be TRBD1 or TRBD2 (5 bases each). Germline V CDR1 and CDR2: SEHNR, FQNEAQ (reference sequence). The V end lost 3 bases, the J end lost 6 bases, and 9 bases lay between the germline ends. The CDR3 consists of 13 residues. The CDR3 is CASSLQGPNEQFF. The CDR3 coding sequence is TGTGCCAGCAGCTTGCAGGGACCCAATGAGCAGTTCTTC.

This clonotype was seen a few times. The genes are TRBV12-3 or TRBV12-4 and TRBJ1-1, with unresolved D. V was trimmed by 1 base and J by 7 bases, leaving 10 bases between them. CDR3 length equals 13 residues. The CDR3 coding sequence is TGTGCCAGCAGTTTAGGTGGGAAGGGTGAAGCTTTCTTT. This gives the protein CASSLGGKGEAFF.

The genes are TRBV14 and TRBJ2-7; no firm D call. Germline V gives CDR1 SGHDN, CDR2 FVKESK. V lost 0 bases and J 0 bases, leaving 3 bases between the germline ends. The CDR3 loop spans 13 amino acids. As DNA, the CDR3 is TGTGCCAGCAGCCAAGATCCCTCCTACGAGCAGTACTTC. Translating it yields CASSQDPSYEQYF.

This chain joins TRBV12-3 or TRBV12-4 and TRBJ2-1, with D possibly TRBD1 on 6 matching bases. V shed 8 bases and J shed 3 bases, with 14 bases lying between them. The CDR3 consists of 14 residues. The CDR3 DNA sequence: TGTGCCAGCGCAACAGGGAGACTCTACAATGAGCAGTTCTTC. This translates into CASATGRLYNEQFF.

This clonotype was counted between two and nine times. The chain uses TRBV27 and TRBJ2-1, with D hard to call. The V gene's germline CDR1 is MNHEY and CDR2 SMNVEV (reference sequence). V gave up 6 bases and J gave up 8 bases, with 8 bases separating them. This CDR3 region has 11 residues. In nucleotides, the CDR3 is TGTGCCAGCAGCCTAGGGTATGAGCAGTTCTTC. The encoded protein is CASSLGYEQFF.

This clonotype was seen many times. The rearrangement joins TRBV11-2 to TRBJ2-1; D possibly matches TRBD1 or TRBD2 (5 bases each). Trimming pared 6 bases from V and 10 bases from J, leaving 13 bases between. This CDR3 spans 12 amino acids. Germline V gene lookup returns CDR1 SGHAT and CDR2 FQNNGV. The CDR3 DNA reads TGTGCCAGCAGTCCCGGGGCAGTGGAGCAGTTCTTC. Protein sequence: CASSPGAVEQFF.

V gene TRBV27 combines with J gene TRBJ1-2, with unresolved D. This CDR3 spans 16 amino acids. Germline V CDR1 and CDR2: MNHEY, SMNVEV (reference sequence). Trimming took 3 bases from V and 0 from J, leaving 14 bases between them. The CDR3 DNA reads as TGTGCCAGCAGTTTCAGGAGGTTTGATGCTAACTATGGCTACACCTTC. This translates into CASSFRRFDANYGYTF.

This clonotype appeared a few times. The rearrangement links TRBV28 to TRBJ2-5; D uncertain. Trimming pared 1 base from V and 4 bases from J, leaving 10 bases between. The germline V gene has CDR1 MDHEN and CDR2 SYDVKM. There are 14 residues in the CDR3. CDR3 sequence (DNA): TGTGCCAGCAGTTTATTGGACGCCGGAGAGACCCAGTACTTC. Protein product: CASSLLDAGETQYF.

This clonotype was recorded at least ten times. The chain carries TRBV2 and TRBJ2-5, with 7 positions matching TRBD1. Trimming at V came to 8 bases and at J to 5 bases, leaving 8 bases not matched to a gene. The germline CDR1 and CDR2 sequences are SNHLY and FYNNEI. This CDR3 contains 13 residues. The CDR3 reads CASGGQFTETQYF. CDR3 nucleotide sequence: TGTGCCAGCGGGGGACAGTTTACGGAGACCCAGTACTTC.

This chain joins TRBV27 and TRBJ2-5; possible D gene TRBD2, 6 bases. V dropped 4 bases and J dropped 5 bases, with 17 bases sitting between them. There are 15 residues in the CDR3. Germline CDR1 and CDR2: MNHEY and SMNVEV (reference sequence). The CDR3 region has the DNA TGTGCCAGCAGTTCCCTGTCAGGGAGGAGGGAGACCCAGTACTTC. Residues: CASSSLSGRRETQYF.

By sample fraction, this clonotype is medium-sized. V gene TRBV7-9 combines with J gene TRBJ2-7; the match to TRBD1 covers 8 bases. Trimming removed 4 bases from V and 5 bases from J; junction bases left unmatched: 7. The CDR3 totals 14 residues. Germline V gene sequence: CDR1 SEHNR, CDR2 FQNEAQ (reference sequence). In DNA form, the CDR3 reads TGTGCCAGCAGCTCGGGCGACAGGGGAAACGAGCAGTACTTC. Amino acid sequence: CASSSGDRGNEQYF.

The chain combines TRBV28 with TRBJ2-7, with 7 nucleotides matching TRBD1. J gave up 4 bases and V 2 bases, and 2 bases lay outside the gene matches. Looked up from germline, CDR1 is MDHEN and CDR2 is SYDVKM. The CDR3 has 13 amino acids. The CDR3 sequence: CASSLRQGYEQYF. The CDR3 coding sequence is TGTGCCAGCAGTTTACGACAGGGTTACGAGCAGTACTTC.

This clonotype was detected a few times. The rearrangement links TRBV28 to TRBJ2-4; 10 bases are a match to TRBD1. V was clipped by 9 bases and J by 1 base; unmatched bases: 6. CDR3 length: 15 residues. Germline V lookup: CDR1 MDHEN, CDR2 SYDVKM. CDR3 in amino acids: CASNEGQGAKNIQYF. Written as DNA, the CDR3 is TGTGCCAGTAACGAGGGACAGGGGGCCAAAAACATTCAGTACTTC.

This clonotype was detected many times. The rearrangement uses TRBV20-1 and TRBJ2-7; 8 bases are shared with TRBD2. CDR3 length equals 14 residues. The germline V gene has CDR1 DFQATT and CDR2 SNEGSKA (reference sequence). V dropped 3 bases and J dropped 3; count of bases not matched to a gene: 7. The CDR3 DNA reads TGCAGTGCTAGTCGTACTAGCGGAGTCTACGAGCAGTACTTC. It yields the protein CSASRTSGVYEQYF.

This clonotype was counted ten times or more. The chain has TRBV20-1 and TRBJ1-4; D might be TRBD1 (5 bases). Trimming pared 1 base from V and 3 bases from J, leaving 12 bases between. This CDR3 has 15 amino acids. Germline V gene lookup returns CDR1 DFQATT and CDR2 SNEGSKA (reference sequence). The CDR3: CSARAGGAANEKLFF. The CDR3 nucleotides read TGCAGTGCTAGAGCCGGCGGGGCTGCTAATGAAAAACTGTTTTTT.